Below are 30 T cell receptor beta chains sequenced from a single sample in a study of T cells in Graves' hyperthyroidism and ophthalmopathy. TCR beta CDR3 regions were amplified from RNA. A set of HTBI primers served as the primers for a first-round RT-PCR of the TCR CDR3. TCRdb analysed the multiplex PCR reads with MiXCR anew, one entry per CDR3 protein. The sample comprises 700,000 to 950,000 distinct CDR3 sequences, around a third of which are singletons, and around 30% rests with the top ten. The material sequenced was blood. The receptors were gathered from a woman aged 40 to 55 with Graves' hyperthyroidism.

As concerns this clonotype: A much larger clone lies a single base off, so this may be a read error. The J gene is TRBJ2-5, the V gene TRBV29-1; D call uncertain. The CDR3 is 11 residues long. The V and J ends lost 6 bases and 7 bases respectively, with 12 bases between them. Germline CDR1 and CDR2: SQVTM and ANQGSEA. CDR3 coding DNA: TGCAGCGTCACGACTGGATCGACCCAGTACTTC. It translates to CSVTTGSTQYF.

To note about this clonotype: Just one base apart from a much larger clone, this may be a read error. The V gene is TRBV11-2, the J gene TRBJ2-7; D gene uncertain. Germline assignment: CDR1 SGHAT and CDR2 FQNNGV. The CDR3 consists of 14 residues. This chain's CDR3 is CASSLGGFVDEEYF. In nucleotides, the CDR3 is TGTGCCAGCAGCTTAGGGGGTTTTGTTGACGAGGAGTACTTC.

This clonotype was found many times. The chain recombines TRBV29-1 with TRBJ1-1; no firm D call. Germline V lookup: CDR1 SQVTM, CDR2 ANQGSEA. V dropped 3 bases and J dropped 5 bases, with 7 bases sitting between them. The CDR3 runs 11 residues. CDR3: CSVERVTEAFF. The CDR3 DNA follows: TGCAGCGTTGAGAGGGTTACTGAAGCTTTCTTT. The full variable domain, completed using reference TRBV29-1 and TRBJ1-1, is SAVISQKPSRDICQRGTSLTIQCQVDSQVTMMFWYRQQPGQSLTLIATANQGSEATYESGFVIDKFPISRPNLTFSTLTVSNMSPEDSSIYLCSVERVTEAFFGQGTRLTVV.

The chain is built from TRBV7-2 and TRBJ1-6; D remains unclear. The ends were cut back, 3 bases at V and 11 bases at J, with 8 bases in the middle. Germline CDR1 SGHTA, CDR2 FQGNSA. This CDR3 is 12 amino acids long. The CDR3 sequence is CASSFDIAPLHF. The DNA for the CDR3 is TGTGCCAGCAGCTTCGACATCGCACCCCTCCACTTT. The full variable domain, with the rest looked up from reference TRBV7-2 and TRBJ1-6, is GAGVSQSPSNKVTEKGKDVELRCDPISGHTALYWYRQSLGQGLEFLIYFQGNSAPDKSGLPSDRFSAERTGGSVSTLTIQRTQQEDSAVYLCASSFDIAPLHFGNGTRLTVT.

V gene TRBV28 combines with J gene TRBJ2-5; D gene unclear. This CDR3 comprises 13 residues. In germline, CDR1 is MDHEN, CDR2 SYDVKM. V was pared by 5 bases and J by 5 bases, with 12 bases between. CDR3 coding DNA: TGTGCCAGCAGTGGCATCTCCAGGGAGACCCAGTACTTC. Translating it yields CASSGISRETQYF.

This clonotype has just a few counts. The V and J genes are TRBV7-2 and TRBJ2-7; 7 bases agree with TRBD1. The junction had 4 bases not matched to a gene; V was cut back by 1 base and J by 7 bases. CDR3 length: 13 residues. CDR1 is SGHTA, CDR2 FQGNSA, per germline. The CDR3 sequence is CASSLVPGGEQYF. The CDR3 bases are TGTGCCAGCAGCTTAGTGCCAGGGGGTGAGCAGTACTTC.

The rearrangement uses TRBV10-3 and TRBJ1-2; TRBD1 agrees at 7 bases. CDR1 is ENHRY, CDR2 SYGVKD, per germline. CDR3 size: 13 residues. The V gene end was trimmed by 0 bases and the J gene end by 8 bases; junction bases not matched to a gene: 3. Here the CDR3 DNA reads TGTGCCATCAGTGAGTCGACAGGGATCGGCTACACCTTC. This codes for CAISESTGIGYTF.

This clonotype was observed many times. The J gene is TRBJ2-7, the V gene TRBV14; D may be TRBD2 (5 bases). Germline CDR1 SGHDN, CDR2 FVKESK. The CDR3 runs to 13 residues. V lost 3 bases, J lost 1 base, and 7 bases lay in between. CDR3 coding DNA: TGTGCCAGCAGCCACGGGATTTCCTACGAGCAGTACTTC. It is translated as CASSHGISYEQYF.

There are a few counts of this clonotype. J is TRBJ2-7 and V is TRBV6-5; 8 nucleotides match TRBD1. V gave up 2 bases and J gave up 6 bases; unmatched junction bases: 6. The CDR3 is 14 amino acids. Germline assignment: CDR1 MNHEY and CDR2 SVGAGI. In DNA form, the CDR3 reads TGTGCCAGCAGTTACGCAATACAGGGGGGCGAGCAGTACTTC. Translated, it gives CASSYAIQGGEQYF.

In this sample, this clonotype turned up many times. V is TRBV7-8 and J is TRBJ1-2; TRBD1 might be the D (6 bases). The ends were cut back, 3 bases at V and 4 bases at J, with 12 bases in the middle. The CDR3 contains 14 residues. CDR1 and CDR2 (germline): SGHVS, FQNEAQ. The DNA of the CDR3 is TGTGCCAGCAGCTTCCACAGGACAGCCTATGGCTACACCTTC. This sequence encodes CASSFHRTAYGYTF.

This clonotype was seen repeatedly, ten times or more. The CDR3 region is CASSPSLYRNYGYTF. In nucleotides, the CDR3 is TGTGCCAGCAGTCCGTCCTTGTACCGGAACTATGGCTACACCTTC. V is TRBV12-3 or TRBV12-4 and J is TRBJ1-2; D unresolved. V was trimmed by 5 bases and J by 2 bases, leaving 15 bases between them. The CDR3 has 15 amino acids.

For this clonotype: A junction boundary mismatches the germline segment, possibly from a read error. The chain combines TRBV7-7 with TRBJ1-6, with 8 bases matching TRBD1. Per germline, CDR1 SSHAT and CDR2 FNYEAQ (reference sequence). This CDR3 is 16 amino acids long. CDR3 residues: CASSLAWTGWGATLHF. CDR3 in DNA: TGTGCTAGCAGCTTAGCTTGGACAGGGTGGGGAGCCACCCTCCACTTT.

The genes are TRBV19 and TRBJ1-4; TRBD1 aligns across 7 bases. This CDR3 spans 15 amino acids. J gave up 4 bases and V 3 bases, and 5 bases lay outside the gene matches. CDR1 and CDR2 (germline): LNHDA, SQIVND (reference sequence). CDR3 DNA: TGTGCCAGTAGTATCCCCGCAGGGGGTAATGAAAAACTGTTTTTT. Encoded protein: CASSIPAGGNEKLFF.

This clonotype has just a few counts. The rearrangement uses TRBV7-3 and TRBJ1-1, with 7 bases lining up with TRBD1. Germline-derived CDR1 and CDR2 are SGHTA and FQGTGA. This CDR3 comprises 14 residues. After removal of 6 bases from V and 1 base from J, the junction contained 5 bases not matched to a gene. CDR3 amino acids: CASRPEGANTEAFF. CDR3 nucleotide sequence: TGTGCCAGCAGGCCCGAGGGGGCGAACACTGAAGCTTTCTTT.

This clonotype was counted many times. The chain uses TRBV9 and TRBJ2-7, with 10 positions matching TRBD1. J lost 6 bases, V lost 3 bases, and 9 bases had no gene match. From germline, CDR1 is SGDLS and CDR2 YYNGEE. The CDR3 loop spans 15 amino acids. The CDR3 nucleotides are TGTGCCAGCAGCGAAACAGGGACAGGGGTCGGCGAGCAGTACTTC. It codes for CASSETGTGVGEQYF.

The CDR3 here is CSVEGTTTNEKLFF. CDR3 nucleotides: TGCAGCGTTGAGGGAACGACAACTAATGAAAAACTGTTTTTT. The rearrangement joins TRBV29-1 to TRBJ1-4; D is undetermined. This CDR3 is built from 14 residues. Germline-derived CDR1 and CDR2 are SQVTM and ANQGSEA. V shed 3 bases and J shed 0 bases, with 8 bases lying between them. Combining the CDR3 with reference TRBV29-1 and TRBJ1-4 gives the whole variable domain SAVISQKPSRDICQRGTSLTIQCQVDSQVTMMFWYRQQPGQSLTLIATANQGSEATYESGFVIDKFPISRPNLTFSTLTVSNMSPEDSSIYLCSVEGTTTNEKLFFGSGTQLSVL.

The chain recombines TRBV29-1 with TRBJ1-1; perhaps TRBD1 as D (5 bases). CDR1 SQVTM and CDR2 ANQGSEA come from the germline V gene. The CDR3 consists of 14 residues. Trimming shortened V by 3 bases and J by 3 bases, and 14 bases separated the two germline ends. Here the CDR3 reads CSVETDGGDTEAFF. The CDR3 DNA reads as TGCAGCGTTGAGACGGACGGGGGAGACACTGAAGCTTTCTTT.

Turning to this clonotype: A clone one base away is much larger, so this may be a read error. The chain combines TRBV7-9 with TRBJ2-5, with D uncertain. V was cut by 5 bases and J by 1 base, with 14 bases left in between. This CDR3 contains 15 residues. In germline, CDR1 is SEHNR, CDR2 FQNEAQ (reference sequence). The CDR3 DNA reads TGTGCCAGCAGCCCCTCCTTGGCGAGCCAAGAGACCCAGTACTTC. Translating gives CASSPSLASQETQYF.

V usage is TRBV11-2 and J usage is TRBJ1-1; D call uncertain. Germline-derived CDR1 and CDR2 are SGHAT and FQNNGV. The length of the CDR3 is 15 residues. V shed 4 bases and J shed 2 bases, with 14 bases lying between them. The CDR3 bases are TGTGCCAGCAGCTCGTACGCGGGAGGAAACACTGAAGCTTTCTTT. This sequence encodes CASSSYAGGNTEAFF.

The chain joins TRBV6-6 to TRBJ2-2; the match to TRBD1 covers 7 bases. With 2 bases clipped from V and 4 bases from J, the junction kept 10 bases outside the gene matches. Germline values: CDR1 MNHNY, CDR2 SVGAGI (reference sequence). The CDR3 has 17 amino acids. The CDR3 nucleotides are TGTGCCAGCAGTTACACCCGACAGGGAAGGGGCACCGGGGAGCTGTTTTTT. Protein sequence: CASSYTRQGRGTGELFF.

This clonotype was counted at least ten times. V and J are TRBV7-9 and TRBJ1-2; D perhaps matches TRBD1 (5 bases). The CDR3 loop spans 12 amino acids. Deletions cut 5 bases from V and 8 bases from J, with 12 bases between. Germline V lookup: CDR1 SEHNR, CDR2 FQNEAQ (reference sequence). CDR3 loop: CASSIDSGGYTF. CDR3 bases: TGTGCCAGCAGCATCGACAGTGGCGGCTACACCTTC. Complete variable domain (other parts from reference TRBV7-9 and TRBJ1-2): DTGVSQNPRHKITKRGQNVTFRCDPISEHNRLYWYRQTLGQGPEFLTYFQNEAQLEKSRLLSDRFSAERPKGSFSTLEIQRTEQGDSAMYLCASSIDSGGYTFGSGTRLTVV.

Many counts were recorded for this clonotype. V gene TRBV7-2 combines with J gene TRBJ1-2; D not certain. Germline CDR1 is SGHTA and CDR2 is FQGNSA. Trimming cost V 1 base and J 2 bases, with 8 bases left between them. The CDR3 is 14 residues long. Here the CDR3 DNA reads TGTGCCAGCAGCTTAGAAGCAGAGAACTATGGCTACACCTTC. This codes for CASSLEAENYGYTF.

This clonotype was recorded many times. The chain joins TRBV20-1 to TRBJ2-7; D remains unclear. The CDR3 spans 13 residues. V gave up 4 bases and J gave up 0 bases, with 10 bases separating them. Germline CDR1 DFQATT, CDR2 SNEGSKA (reference sequence). The CDR3 nucleotides read TGCAGTGCTACCTCAGACCTCTCCTACGAGCAGTACTTC. Amino acids: CSATSDLSYEQYF.

Turning to this clonotype: One base away lies a much larger clone, so this may be a sequencing read error. The V gene is TRBV14, the J gene TRBJ1-2, with unresolved D. This CDR3 is built from 13 residues. Trimming took off 4 bases at V and 3 bases at J, with 9 bases between the two ends. Per the germline V gene, CDR1 is SGHDN and CDR2 is FVKESK. The CDR3 here is CASSLDEDYGYTF. The CDR3 nucleotides read TGTGCCAGCAGCCTCGACGAGGACTATGGCTACACCTTC.

In this sample, this clonotype turned up many times. The chain uses TRBV7-9 and TRBJ2-5, with 10 bases aligning to TRBD2. Germline CDR1 and CDR2: SEHNR and FQNEAQ (reference sequence). V trimming: 2 bases; J trimming: 4 bases; junction bases outside the gene matches: 7. The CDR3 totals 16 residues. This CDR3 is CASSLWTSGRGETQYF. The CDR3 DNA reads as TGTGCCAGCAGCTTATGGACTAGCGGTAGAGGAGAGACCCAGTACTTC.

The rearrangement joins TRBV7-6 to TRBJ2-6; D might be TRBD1 or TRBD2, each matching 5 bases. The CDR3 totals 16 residues. V was clipped by 2 bases and J by 9 bases, with 17 bases between them. In germline, CDR1 is SGHVS, CDR2 FNYEAQ. CDR3 sequence: CASSLWDPIRVNVLTF. In DNA form, the CDR3 reads TGTGCCAGCAGCTTATGGGACCCGATCAGGGTCAACGTCCTGACTTTC.

At least ten counts were recorded for this clonotype. The gene calls are TRBV7-9 and TRBJ1-5; no firm D call. There are 13 residues in the CDR3. Deletions cut 0 bases from V and 5 bases from J, with 5 bases between. Germline values: CDR1 SEHNR, CDR2 FQNEAQ (reference sequence). This CDR3 is CASSLAEDQPQHF. The CDR3 nucleotides are TGTGCCAGCAGCTTAGCCGAGGATCAGCCCCAGCATTTT. The full variable domain, in which reference TRBV7-9 and TRBJ1-5 provide the parts outside the CDR3, is DTGVSQNPRHKITKRGQNVTFRCDPISEHNRLYWYRQTLGQGPEFLTYFQNEAQLEKSRLLSDRFSAERPKGSFSTLEIQRTEQGDSAMYLCASSLAEDQPQHFGDGTRLSIL.

The CDR3 loop is CASSLASGVSGELFF. CDR3 nucleotide sequence: TGTGCCAGCAGTTTGGCGTCAGGGGTGTCCGGGGAGCTGTTTTTT. The chain couples TRBV12-3 or TRBV12-4 to TRBJ2-2; possible D gene TRBD1, 6 bases. This CDR3 region has 15 residues. V was trimmed by 3 bases and J by 6 bases, leaving 14 bases between them.

This clonotype was detected a few times. The chain combines TRBV19 with TRBJ2-7; 10 bases are shared with TRBD1. Trimming removed 5 bases from V and 5 bases from J; junction bases left unmatched: 6. This CDR3 has 14 residues. Germline CDR1 reads LNHDA; CDR2 reads SQIVND (reference sequence). The CDR3 region has the DNA TGTGCCAGTAGTTCGGGGACAGGGGTGGACGAGCAGTACTTC. It translates to CASSSGTGVDEQYF.

This clonotype has a count of ten or more. The rearrangement uses TRBV12-3 or TRBV12-4 and TRBJ1-5; maybe TRBD1 (5 bases). The CDR3 has 13 amino acids. Trimming took off 3 bases at V and 6 bases at J, with 9 bases between the two ends. The CDR3 is CASSFKGFQPQHF. CDR3 DNA sequence: TGTGCCAGCAGTTTTAAGGGGTTTCAGCCCCAGCATTTT.